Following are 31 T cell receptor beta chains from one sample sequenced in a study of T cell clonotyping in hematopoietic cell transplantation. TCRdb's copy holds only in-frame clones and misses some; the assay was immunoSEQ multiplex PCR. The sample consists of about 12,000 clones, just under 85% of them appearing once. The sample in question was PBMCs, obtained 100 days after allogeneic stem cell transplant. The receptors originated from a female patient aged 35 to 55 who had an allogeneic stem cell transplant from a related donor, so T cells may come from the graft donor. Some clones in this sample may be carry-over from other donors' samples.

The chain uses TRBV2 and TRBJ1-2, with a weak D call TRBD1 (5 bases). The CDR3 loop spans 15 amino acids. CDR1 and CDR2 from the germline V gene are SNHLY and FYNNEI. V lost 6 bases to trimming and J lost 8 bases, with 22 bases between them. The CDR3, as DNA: TGTGCCAGCAGACCTCGTGACACGCTGGGGGAAGGCTACACCTTC. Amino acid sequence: CASRPRDTLGEGYTF.

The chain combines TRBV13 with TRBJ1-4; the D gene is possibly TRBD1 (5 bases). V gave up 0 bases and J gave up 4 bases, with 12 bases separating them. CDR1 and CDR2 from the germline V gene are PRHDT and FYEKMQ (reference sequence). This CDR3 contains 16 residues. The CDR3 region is CASSLGSGRVNEKLFF. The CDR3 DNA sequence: TGTGCCAGCAGCTTAGGATCAGGGAGGGTTAATGAAAAACTGTTTTTT.

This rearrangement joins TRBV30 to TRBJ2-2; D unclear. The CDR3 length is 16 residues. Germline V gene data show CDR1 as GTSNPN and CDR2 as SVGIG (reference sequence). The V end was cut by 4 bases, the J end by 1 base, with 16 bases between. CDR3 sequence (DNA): TGTGCCTGGACCATACCCGGGCTAATGAACACCGGGGAGCTGTTTTTT. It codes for CAWTIPGLMNTGELFF. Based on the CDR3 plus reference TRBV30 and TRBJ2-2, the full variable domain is SQTIHQWPATLVQPVGSPLSLECTVEGTSNPNLYWYRQAAGRGLQLLFYSVGIGQISSEVPQNLSASRPQDRQFILSSKKLLLSDSGFYLCAWTIPGLMNTGELFFGEGSRLTVL.

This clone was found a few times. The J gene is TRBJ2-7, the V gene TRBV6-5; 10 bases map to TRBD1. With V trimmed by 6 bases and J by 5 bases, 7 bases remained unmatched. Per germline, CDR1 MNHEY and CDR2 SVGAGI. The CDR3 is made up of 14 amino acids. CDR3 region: CASRTTGGVNEQYF. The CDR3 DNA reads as TGTGCCAGCAGGACGACAGGGGGCGTAAACGAGCAGTACTTC.

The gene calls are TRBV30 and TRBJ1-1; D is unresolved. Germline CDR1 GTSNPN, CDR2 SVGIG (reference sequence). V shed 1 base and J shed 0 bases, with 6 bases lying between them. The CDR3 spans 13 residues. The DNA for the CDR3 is TGTGCCTGGAGTGGAGCCCTGAACACTGAAGCTTTCTTT. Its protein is CAWSGALNTEAFF.

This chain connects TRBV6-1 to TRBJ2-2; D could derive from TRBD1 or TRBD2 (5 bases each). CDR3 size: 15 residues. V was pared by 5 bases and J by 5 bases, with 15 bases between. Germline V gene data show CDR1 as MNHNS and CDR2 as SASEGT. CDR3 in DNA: TGTGCCAGCAGTTTCGGGGCGCGGGTAACCGGGGAGCTGTTTTTT. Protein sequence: CASSFGARVTGELFF.

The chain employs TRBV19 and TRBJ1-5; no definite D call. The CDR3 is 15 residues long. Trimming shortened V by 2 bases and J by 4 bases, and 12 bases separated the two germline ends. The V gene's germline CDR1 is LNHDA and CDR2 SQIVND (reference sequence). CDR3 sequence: CASSITVRSNQPQHF. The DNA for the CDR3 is TGTGCCAGTAGTATAACCGTCAGGTCTAATCAGCCCCAGCATTTT.

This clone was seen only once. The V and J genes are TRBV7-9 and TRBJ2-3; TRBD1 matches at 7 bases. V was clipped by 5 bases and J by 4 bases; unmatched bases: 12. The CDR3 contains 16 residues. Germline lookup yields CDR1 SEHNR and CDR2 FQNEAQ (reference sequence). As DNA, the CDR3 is TGTGCCAGCAGCCAATATCGTACCGGACAGGCAGATACGCAGTATTTT. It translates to CASSQYRTGQADTQYF.

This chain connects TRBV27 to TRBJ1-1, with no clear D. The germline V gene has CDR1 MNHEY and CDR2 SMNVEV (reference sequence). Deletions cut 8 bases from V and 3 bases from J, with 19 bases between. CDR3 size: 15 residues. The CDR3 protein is CASESRSGGDTEAFF. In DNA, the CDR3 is TGTGCCAGCGAGAGCAGAAGCGGTGGAGACACTGAAGCTTTCTTT.

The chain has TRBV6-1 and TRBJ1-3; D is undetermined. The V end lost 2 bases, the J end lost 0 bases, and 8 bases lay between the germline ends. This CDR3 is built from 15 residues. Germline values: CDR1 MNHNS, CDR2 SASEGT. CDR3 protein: CASSENSHSGNTIYF. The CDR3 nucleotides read TGTGCCAGCAGTGAAAACAGTCACTCTGGAAACACCATATATTTT.

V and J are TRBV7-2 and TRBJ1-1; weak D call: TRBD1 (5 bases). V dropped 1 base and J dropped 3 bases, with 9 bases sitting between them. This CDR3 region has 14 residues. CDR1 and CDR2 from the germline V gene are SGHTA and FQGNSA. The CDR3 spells CASSLDWGDTEAFF. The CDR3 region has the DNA TGTGCCAGCAGCTTAGATTGGGGGGACACTGAAGCTTTCTTT.

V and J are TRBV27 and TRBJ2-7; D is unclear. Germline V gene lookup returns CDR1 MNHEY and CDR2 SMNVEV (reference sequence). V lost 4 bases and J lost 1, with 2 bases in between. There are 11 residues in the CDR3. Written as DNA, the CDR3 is TGTGCCAGCAGTTCTTCCTACGAGCAGTACTTC. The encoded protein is CASSSSYEQYF.

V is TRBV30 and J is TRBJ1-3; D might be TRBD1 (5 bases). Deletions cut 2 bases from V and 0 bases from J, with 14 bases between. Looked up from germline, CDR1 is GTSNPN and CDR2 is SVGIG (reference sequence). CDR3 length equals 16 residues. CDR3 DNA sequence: TGTGCCTGGAGTCCCCACAGTGGGGGCTCTGGAAACACCATATATTTT. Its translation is CAWSPHSGGSGNTIYF.

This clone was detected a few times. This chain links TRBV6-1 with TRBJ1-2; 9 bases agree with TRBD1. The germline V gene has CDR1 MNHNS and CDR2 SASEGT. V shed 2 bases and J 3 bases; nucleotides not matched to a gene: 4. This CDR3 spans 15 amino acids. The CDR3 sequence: CASSEHRGHDYGYTF. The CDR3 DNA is TGTGCCAGCAGTGAACACAGGGGGCACGACTATGGCTACACCTTC.

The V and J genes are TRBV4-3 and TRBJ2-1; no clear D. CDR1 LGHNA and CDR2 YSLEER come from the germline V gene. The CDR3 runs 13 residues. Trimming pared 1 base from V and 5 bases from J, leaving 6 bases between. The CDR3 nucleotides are TGCGCCAGCAGCCAAGCCCAGCACAATGAGCAGTTCTTC. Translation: CASSQAQHNEQFF.

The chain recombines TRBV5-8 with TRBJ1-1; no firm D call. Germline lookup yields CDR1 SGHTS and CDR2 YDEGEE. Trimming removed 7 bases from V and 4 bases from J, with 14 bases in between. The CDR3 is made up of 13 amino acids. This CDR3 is CASAPWGPTEAFF. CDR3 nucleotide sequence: TGTGCCAGCGCCCCCTGGGGTCCCACTGAAGCTTTCTTT.

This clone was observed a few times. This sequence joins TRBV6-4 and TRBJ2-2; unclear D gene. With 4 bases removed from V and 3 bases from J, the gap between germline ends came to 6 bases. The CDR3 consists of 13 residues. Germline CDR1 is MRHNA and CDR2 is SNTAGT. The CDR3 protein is CASSGQDTGELFF. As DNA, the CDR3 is TGTGCCAGCAGTGGACAAGACACCGGGGAGCTGTTTTTT.

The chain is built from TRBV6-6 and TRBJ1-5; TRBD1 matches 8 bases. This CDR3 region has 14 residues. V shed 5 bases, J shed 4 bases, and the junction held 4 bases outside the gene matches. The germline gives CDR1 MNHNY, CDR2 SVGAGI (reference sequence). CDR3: CASSQGARNQPQHF. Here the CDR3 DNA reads TGTGCCAGCAGTCAGGGGGCCAGGAATCAGCCCCAGCATTTT.

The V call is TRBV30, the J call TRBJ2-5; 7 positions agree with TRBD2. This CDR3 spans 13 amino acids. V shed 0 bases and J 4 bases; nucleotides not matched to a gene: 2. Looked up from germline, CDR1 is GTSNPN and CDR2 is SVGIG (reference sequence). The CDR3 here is CAWSVGGRETQYF. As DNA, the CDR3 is TGTGCCTGGAGTGTAGGCGGGAGAGAGACCCAGTACTTC.

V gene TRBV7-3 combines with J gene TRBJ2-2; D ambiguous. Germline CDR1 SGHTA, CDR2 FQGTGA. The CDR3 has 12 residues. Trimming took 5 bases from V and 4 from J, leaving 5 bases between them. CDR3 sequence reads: CASSPGTGELFF. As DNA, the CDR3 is TGTGCCAGCAGCCCGGGCACCGGGGAGCTGTTTTTT.

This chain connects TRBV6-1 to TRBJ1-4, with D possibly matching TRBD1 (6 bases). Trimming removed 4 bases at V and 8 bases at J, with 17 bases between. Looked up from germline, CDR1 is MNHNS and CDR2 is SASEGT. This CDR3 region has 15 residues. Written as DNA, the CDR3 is TGTGCCAGCAGTGCTAACCTGGGGGGGCGCGAAAAACTGTTTTTT. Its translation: CASSANLGGREKLFF.

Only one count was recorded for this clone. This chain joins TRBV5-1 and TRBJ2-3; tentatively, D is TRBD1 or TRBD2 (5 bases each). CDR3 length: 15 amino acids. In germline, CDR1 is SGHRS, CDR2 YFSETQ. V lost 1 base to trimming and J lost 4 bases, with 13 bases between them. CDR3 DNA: TGCGCCAGCAGCTTGTTTTCAGGGAGCGCAGATACGCAGTATTTT. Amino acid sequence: CASSLFSGSADTQYF. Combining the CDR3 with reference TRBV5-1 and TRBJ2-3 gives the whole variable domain KAGVTQTPRYLIKTRGQQVTLSCSPISGHRSVSWYQQTPGQGLQFLFEYFSETQRNKGNFPGRFSGRQFSNSRSEMNVSTLELGDSALYLCASSLFSGSADTQYFGPGTRLTVL.

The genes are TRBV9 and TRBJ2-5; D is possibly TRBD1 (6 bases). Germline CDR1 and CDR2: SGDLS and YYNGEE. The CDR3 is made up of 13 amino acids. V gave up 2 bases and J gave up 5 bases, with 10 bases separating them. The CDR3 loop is CASSVSRGETQYF. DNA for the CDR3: TGTGCCAGCAGCGTTTCCAGGGGCGAGACCCAGTACTTC.

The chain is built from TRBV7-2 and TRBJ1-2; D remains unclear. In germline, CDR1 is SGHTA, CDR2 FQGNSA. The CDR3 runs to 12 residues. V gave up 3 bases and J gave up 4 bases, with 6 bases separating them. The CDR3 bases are TGTGCCAGCAGCTTTGAAGGCTATGGCTACACCTTC. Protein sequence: CASSFEGYGYTF.

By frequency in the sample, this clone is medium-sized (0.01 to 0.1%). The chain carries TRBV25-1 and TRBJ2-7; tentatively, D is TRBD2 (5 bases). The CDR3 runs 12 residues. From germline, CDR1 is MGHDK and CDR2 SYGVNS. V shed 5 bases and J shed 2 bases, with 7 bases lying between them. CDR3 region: CASSLGAYEQYF. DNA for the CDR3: TGTGCCAGCAGTTTGGGAGCCTACGAGCAGTACTTC.

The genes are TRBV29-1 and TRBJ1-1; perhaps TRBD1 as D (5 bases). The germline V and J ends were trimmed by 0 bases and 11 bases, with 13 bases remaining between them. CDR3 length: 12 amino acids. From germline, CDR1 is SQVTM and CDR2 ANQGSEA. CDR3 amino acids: CSVEDAGRGAFF. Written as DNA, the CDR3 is TGCAGCGTTGAAGATGCAGGGCGGGGGGCTTTCTTT.

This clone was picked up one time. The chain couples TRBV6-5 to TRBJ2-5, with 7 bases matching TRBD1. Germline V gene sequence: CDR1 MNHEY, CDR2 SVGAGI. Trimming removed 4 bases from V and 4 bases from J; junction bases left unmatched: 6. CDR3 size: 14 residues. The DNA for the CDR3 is TGTGCCAGCAGTTCGCGACAGGGATCAGAGACCCAGTACTTC. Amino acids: CASSSRQGSETQYF.

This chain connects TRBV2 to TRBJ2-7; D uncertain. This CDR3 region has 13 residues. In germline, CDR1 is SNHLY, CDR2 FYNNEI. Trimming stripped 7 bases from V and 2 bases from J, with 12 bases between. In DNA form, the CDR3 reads TGTGCCAGCATTCAGACATCCACCTACGAGCAGTACTTC. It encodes CASIQTSTYEQYF.

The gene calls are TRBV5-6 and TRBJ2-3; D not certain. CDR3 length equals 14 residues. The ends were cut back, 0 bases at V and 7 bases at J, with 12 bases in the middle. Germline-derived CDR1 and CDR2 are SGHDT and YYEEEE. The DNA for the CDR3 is TGTGCCAGCAGCTTGGAGGGCATTCCGTATACGCAGTATTTT. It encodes CASSLEGIPYTQYF.

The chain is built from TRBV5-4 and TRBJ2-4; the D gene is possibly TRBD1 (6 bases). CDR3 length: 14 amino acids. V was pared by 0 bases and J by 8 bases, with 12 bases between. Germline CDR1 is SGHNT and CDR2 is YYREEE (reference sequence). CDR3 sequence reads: CASSLGQEGDIQYF. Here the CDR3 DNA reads TGTGCCAGCAGCTTGGGTCAAGAGGGGGACATTCAGTACTTC. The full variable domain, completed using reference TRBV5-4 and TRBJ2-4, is ETGVTQSPTHLIKTRGQQVTLRCSSQSGHNTVSWYQQALGQGPQFIFQYYREEENGRGNFPPRFSGLQFPNYSSELNVNALELDDSALYLCASSLGQEGDIQYFGAGTRLSVL.

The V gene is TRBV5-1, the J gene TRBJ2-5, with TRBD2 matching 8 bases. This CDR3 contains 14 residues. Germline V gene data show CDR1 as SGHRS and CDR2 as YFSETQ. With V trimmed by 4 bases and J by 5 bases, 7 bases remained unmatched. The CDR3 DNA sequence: TGCGCCAGCAGCGTAGAAGCGGGAGCCGAGACCCAGTACTTC. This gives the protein CASSVEAGAETQYF. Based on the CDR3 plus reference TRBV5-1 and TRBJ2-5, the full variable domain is KAGVTQTPRYLIKTRGQQVTLSCSPISGHRSVSWYQQTPGQGLQFLFEYFSETQRNKGNFPGRFSGRQFSNSRSEMNVSTLELGDSALYLCASSVEAGAETQYFGPGTRLLVL.